Listed below are T cell receptor beta chains from one sample, sequenced in a study. Generated by immunoSEQ multiplex PCR, the TCRdb table keeps only in-frame clones and is missing some. The sample shows approximately 70,000 clones, 93% of them seen only once. The source material was PBMCs. The receptors stem from a man in his forties with rheumatoid arthritis. Each CDR3 is given with its conserved first and last residue. D genes are given only for firm matches. The size field is filled for only some rows; it gives once, few, many or a size class.

clone_size	v_call	j_call	d_call	cdr3_aa	cdr3_nt
once	TRBV30	TRBJ2-1	TRBD2	CAWSVGAGDYYEQFF	TGTGCCTGGAGTGTAGGAGCGGGAGATTACTATGAGCAGTTCTTC
.	TRBV27	TRBJ2-1	.	CASSFRRNYNEQFF	TGTGCCAGCAGCTTTAGACGGAACTACAATGAGCAGTTCTTC
.	TRBV28	TRBJ2-7	TRBD1	CASSGTGGKREQYF	TGTGCCAGCAGCGGGACAGGGGGTAAGAGGGAGCAGTACTTC
.	TRBV6-5	TRBJ2-2	TRBD1	CASRLRQGGTGELFF	TGTGCCAGCAGGCTACGACAGGGTGGTACCGGGGAGCTGTTTTTT
.	TRBV7-8	TRBJ1-2	.	CASSLEGISNYGYTF	TGTGCCAGCAGCTTAGAGGGCATTTCTAACTATGGCTACACCTTC
.	TRBV19	TRBJ2-7	.	CASSISGRVSYEQYF	TGTGCCAGTAGTATATCGGGGAGAGTATCCTACGAGCAGTACTTC
.	TRBV6-5	TRBJ1-4	.	CASSRQRTNEKLFF	TGTGCCAGCAGTCGACAGAGAACTAATGAAAAACTGTTTTTT
.	TRBV6-5	TRBJ1-1	.	CASSYFRNTEAFF	TGTGCCAGCAGTTACTTCAGGAACACTGAAGCTTTCTTT
.	TRBV7-8	TRBJ1-1	TRBD1	CASSARQGGGTEAFF	TGTGCCAGCAGCGCCCGACAGGGCGGGGGCACTGAAGCTTTCTTT
.	TRBV7-9	TRBJ1-1	TRBD1	CASRLTPGGTEAFF	TGTGCCAGCAGGTTAACACCAGGGGGCACTGAAGCTTTCTTT
few	TRBV7-2	TRBJ1-5	.	CASSLVTGSNQPQHF	TGTGCCAGCAGCTTAGTGACAGGTAGCAATCAGCCCCAGCATTTT
.	TRBV10-3	TRBJ1-1	.	CAAAPQQNTEAFF	TGTGCCGCCGCGCCACAACAGAACACTGAAGCTTTCTTT
.	TRBV11-1	TRBJ2-5	.	CASSLAPQETQYF	TGTGCCAGCAGCTTAGCGCCACAAGAGACCCAGTACTTC
.	TRBV18	TRBJ1-2	.	CASSPIWGQNYGYTF	TGTGCCAGCTCACCAATCTGGGGGCAGAACTATGGCTACACCTTC
.	TRBV24-1	TRBJ1-2	TRBD1	CATSDAIGTEYGYTF	TGTGCCACCAGTGATGCCATCGGGACAGAGTATGGCTACACCTTC
.	TRBV27	TRBJ2-3	.	CASVPRGPSTDTQYF	TGTGCCAGCGTTCCTCGGGGGCCTAGCACAGATACGCAGTATTTT
.	TRBV29-1	TRBJ2-1	.	CSVGQVNEQFF	TGCAGCGTTGGTCAGGTAAATGAGCAGTTCTTC
.	TRBV11-3	TRBJ1-1	.	CASSLWGGTEAFF	TGTGCCAGCAGCCTATGGGGGGGGACTGAAGCTTTCTTT
.	TRBV9	TRBJ2-4	.	CASSVGRENIQYF	TGTGCCAGCAGCGTAGGCAGAGAAAACATTCAGTACTTC
.	TRBV7-9	TRBJ1-2	.	CASSLAGGNGYTF	TGTGCCAGCAGCTTAGCGGGCGGAAATGGCTACACCTTC
few	TRBV18	TRBJ1-1	.	CASSPLGAGTEAFF	TGTGCCAGCTCACCATTGGGCGCGGGCACTGAAGCTTTCTTT
.	TRBV5-5	TRBJ1-3	.	CASSLSNGGVSGNTIYF	TGTGCCAGCAGCTTGAGTAACGGTGGGGTATCTGGAAACACCATATATTTT
.	TRBV16	TRBJ1-5	.	CASSQSNGGTQPQHF	TGTGCCAGCAGCCAATCGAATGGGGGGACTCAGCCCCAGCATTTT
.	TRBV28	TRBJ2-2	TRBD2	CASSLWTSENTGELFF	TGTGCCAGCAGTTTATGGACTAGCGAAAACACCGGGGAGCTGTTTTTT
.	TRBV5-4	TRBJ1-6	.	CASSSEGLNSPLHF	TGTGCCAGCAGCTCGGAGGGCCTTAATTCACCCCTCCACTTT
.	TRBV5-5	TRBJ1-1	.	CASSLVLGTPNTEAFF	TGTGCCAGCAGCTTGGTACTCGGGACCCCGAACACTGAAGCTTTCTTT
.	TRBV19	TRBJ2-2	.	CASHLRGVGELFF	TGTGCCAGCCACCTGCGGGGCGTCGGGGAGCTGTTTTTT
.	TRBV21-1	TRBJ2-2	.	CASSTRGGTGELFF	TGTGCCAGCAGCACACGTGGGGGTACCGGGGAGCTGTTTTTT
once	TRBV29-1	TRBJ2-3	TRBD1	CSVKTGSSTDTQYF	TGCAGCGTCAAGACAGGGTCTAGCACAGATACGCAGTATTTT
.	TRBV30	TRBJ1-5	TRBD1	CAWSFTRQGDQPQHF	TGTGCCTGGAGTTTCACCCGACAGGGGGATCAGCCCCAGCATTTT
.	TRBV19	TRBJ2-2	.	CASSIDGSRRSGELFF	TGTGCCAGTAGTATTGATGGAAGCAGAAGGTCCGGGGAGCTGTTTTTT